Sequencing of this TCR beta chain was carried out in a study of human T cells and chemical hapten exposure. Across the whole study: Predominantly women, the patients had alopecia areata, totalis or universalis.

Germline CDR1 reads MNHEY; CDR2 reads SVGAGI. The V end was cut by 4 bases, the J end by 3 bases, with 10 bases between. The CDR3 extends over 14 amino acids. Time point denoted: pre-sensitization, week 0. Treatment given: therapeutic diphenylcyclopropenone sensitization with weekly scalp DPC. Staff drew blood before applying each patch test. Only a few counts were recorded for this clonotype. Library preparation tagged each individual cDNA molecule with a unique molecular identifier. TCRdb processed the RACE reads anew with MiXCR; each CDR3 protein has one entry. Altogether some 250,000 distinct CDR3 sequences are present, 7.5% to 8% being singletons, with the ten largest covering 0.9% to 1.5%.

The TCR was taken from a man younger than 30 with alopecia areata. Some clones in this sample may be carry-over from other donors' samples. This chain uses TRBV6-5 with TRBJ1-5, with D unclear. The sequences come from whole blood, collected in connection with sensitization to the hapten diphenylcyclopropenone (DPC). The CDR3 nucleotides are TGTGCCAGCAGTTCTCGGCAGCACAATCAGCCCCAGCATTTT. It codes for CASSSRQHNQPQHF.